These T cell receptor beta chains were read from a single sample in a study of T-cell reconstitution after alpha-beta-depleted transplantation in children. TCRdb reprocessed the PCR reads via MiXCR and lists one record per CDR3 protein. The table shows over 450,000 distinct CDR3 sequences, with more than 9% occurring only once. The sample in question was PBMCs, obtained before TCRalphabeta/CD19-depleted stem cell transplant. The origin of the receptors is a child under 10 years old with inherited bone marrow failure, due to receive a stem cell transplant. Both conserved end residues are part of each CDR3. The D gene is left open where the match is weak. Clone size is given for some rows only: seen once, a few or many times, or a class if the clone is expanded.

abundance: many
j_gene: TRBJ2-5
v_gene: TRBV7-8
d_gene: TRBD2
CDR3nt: TGTGCCAGCAGCGAAGGGCCTAGACTAGCGCTTAAGCTGGAGACCCAGTACTTC
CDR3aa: CASSEGPRLALKLETQYF

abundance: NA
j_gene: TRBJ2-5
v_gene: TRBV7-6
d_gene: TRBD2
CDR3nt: TGTGCCAGCAGCTTCCGACTAGCGGAACAAGAGACCCAGTACTTC
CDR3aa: CASSFRLAEQETQYF

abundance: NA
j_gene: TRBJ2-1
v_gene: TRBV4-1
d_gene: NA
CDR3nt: TGCGCCAGCAGCCAAGGGGGGGCGGGTAACAATGAGCAGTTCTTC
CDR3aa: CASSQGGAGNNEQFF

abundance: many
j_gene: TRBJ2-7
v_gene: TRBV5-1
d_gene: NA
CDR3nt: TGCGCCAGCAGCTTGTCGGACGGCCACTACGAGCAGTACTTC
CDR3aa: CASSLSDGHYEQYF

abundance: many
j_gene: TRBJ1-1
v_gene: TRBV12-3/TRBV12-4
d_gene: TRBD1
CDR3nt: TGTGCCAGCAGTCCCGGGACAGGGAGAAGATCGAACACTGAAGCTTTCTTT
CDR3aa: CASSPGTGRRSNTEAFF

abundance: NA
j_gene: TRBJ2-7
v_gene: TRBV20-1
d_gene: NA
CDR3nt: TGCAGTGCTTGTAGTGGGACCTACGAGCAGTACTTC
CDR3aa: CSACSGTYEQYF

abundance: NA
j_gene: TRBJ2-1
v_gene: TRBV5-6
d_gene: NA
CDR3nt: TGTGCCAGTCGCCGGGACCACCTCAATGAGCAGTTCTTC
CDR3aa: CASRRDHLNEQFF

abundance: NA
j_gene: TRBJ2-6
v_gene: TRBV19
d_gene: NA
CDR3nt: TGTGCCAGTAGTATGGCGGTCCGAAACTCTGGGGCCAACGTCCTGACTTTC
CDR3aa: CASSMAVRNSGANVLTF

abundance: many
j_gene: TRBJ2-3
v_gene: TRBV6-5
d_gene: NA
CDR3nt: TGTGCCAGCAGTTACTCGACGGGGAGCACAGATACGCAGTATTTT
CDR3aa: CASSYSTGSTDTQYF

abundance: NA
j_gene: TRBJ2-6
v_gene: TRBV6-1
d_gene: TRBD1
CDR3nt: TGTGCCAGCAGTCGGGACAGGACTATCACTAACTCTGGGGCCAACGTCCTGACTTTC
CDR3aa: CASSRDRTITNSGANVLTF

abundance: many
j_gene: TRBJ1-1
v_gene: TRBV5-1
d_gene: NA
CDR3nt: TGCGCCAGCAGCTTGACGAACACTGAAGCTTTCTTT
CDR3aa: CASSLTNTEAFF

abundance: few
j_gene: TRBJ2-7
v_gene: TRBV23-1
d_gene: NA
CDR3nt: TGCGCCAGCAGTCAAAAGCTGACAGGTTCCTACGAGCAGTACTTC
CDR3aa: CASSQKLTGSYEQYF